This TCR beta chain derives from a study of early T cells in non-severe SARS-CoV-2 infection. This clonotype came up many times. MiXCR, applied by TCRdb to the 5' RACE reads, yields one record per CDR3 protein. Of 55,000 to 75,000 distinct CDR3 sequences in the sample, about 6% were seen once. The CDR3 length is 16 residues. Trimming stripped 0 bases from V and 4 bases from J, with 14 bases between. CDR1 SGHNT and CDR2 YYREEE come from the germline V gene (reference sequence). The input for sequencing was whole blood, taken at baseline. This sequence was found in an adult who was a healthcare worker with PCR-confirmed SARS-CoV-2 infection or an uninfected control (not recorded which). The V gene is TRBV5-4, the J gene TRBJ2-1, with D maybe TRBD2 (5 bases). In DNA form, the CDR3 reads TGTGCCAGCAGCTTGGAGGCCCTAGCAGCGTACAATGAGCAGTTCTTC. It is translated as CASSLEALAAYNEQFF. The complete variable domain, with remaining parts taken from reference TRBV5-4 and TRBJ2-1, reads ETGVTQSPTHLIKTRGQQVTLRCSSQSGHNTVSWYQQALGQGPQFIFQYYREEENGRGNFPPRFSGLQFPNYSSELNVNALELDDSALYLCASSLEALAAYNEQFFGPGTRLTVL.